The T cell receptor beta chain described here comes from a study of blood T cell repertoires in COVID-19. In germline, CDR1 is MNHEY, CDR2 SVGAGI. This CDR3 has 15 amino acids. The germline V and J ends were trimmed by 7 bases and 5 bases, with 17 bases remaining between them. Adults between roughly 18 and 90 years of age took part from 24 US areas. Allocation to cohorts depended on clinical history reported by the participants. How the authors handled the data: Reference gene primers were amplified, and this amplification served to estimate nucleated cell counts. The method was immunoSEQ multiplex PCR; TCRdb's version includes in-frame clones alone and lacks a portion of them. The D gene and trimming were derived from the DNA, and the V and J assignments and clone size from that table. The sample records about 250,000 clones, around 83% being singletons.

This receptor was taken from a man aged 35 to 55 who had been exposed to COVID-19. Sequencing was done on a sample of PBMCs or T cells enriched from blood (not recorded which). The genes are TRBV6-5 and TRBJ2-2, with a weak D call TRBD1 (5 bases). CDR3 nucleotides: TGTGCCAGCACCCTAGGACAAGTCCCAACCGGGGAGCTGTTTTTT. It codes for CASTLGQVPTGELFF.